Described below is a single T cell receptor (beta chain) sequence and its context. Per the authors' pipeline: Reference gene primer amplification yielded estimated nucleated cell counts. Clones were sequenced by immunoSEQ multiplex PCR, and TCRdb holds only the in-frame ones, with some missing. V, J and clone size were drawn from that table, and D and trimming were deduced from the DNA. The profile covers about 480,000 clones, with around 87% appearing a single time and about 2% taken by the ten largest. The data were obtained in a study of blood T cell repertoires in COVID-19. Study-level information: Sample material is recorded as cDNA or gDNA derived from T cells, B-cell-depleted T cells, or PBMCs.

CDR1 LNHDA and CDR2 SQIVND come from the germline V gene (reference sequence). With 7 bases removed from V and 6 bases from J, the gap between germline ends came to 18 bases. CDR3 length: 14 residues. Participants' own reports of clinical history determined their cohort assignment. Recovered status in Cohort 3 required two negative PCRs, clearance, or symptom resolution. The chain is built from TRBV19 and TRBJ1-2; D gene ambiguous. Input material: PBMCs or T cells enriched from blood (not recorded which). This TCR came from a middle-aged woman who had recovered from COVID-19. Here the CDR3 DNA reads TGTGCCAGTAATCCCACGACACTAGGGCATGGCTACACCTTC. It codes for CASNPTTLGHGYTF. The entire variable domain, with the rest obtained from reference TRBV19 and TRBJ1-2, is as follows: DGGITQSPKYLFRKEGQNVTLSCEQNLNHDAMYWYRQDPGQGLRLIYYSQIVNDFQKGDIAEGYSVSREKKESFPLTVTSAQKNPTAFYLCASNPTTLGHGYTFGSGTRLTVV.